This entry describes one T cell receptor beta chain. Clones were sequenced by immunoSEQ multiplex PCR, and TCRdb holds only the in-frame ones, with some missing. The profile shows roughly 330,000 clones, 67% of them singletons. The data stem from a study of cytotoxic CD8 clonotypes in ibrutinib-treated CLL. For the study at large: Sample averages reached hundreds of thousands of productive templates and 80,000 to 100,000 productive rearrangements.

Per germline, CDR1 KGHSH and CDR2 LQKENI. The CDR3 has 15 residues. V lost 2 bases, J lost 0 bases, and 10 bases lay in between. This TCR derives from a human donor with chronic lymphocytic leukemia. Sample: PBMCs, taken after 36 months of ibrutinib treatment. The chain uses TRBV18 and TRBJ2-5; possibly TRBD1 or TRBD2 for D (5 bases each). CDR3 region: CASSPNTGHQETQYF. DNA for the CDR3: TGTGCCAGCTCACCAAATACGGGACACCAAGAGACCCAGTACTTC.